This TCR beta chain comes out of a study of blood T cell repertoires in COVID-19. Using immunoSEQ multiplex PCR, the repertoire was profiled, and TCRdb retains in-frame clones only, with some absent. The sample lists over 70,000 clones; 85% were seen once. The V gene's germline CDR1 is SNHLY and CDR2 FYNNEI. J gave up 2 bases and V 6 bases, and 10 bases lay outside the gene matches. The CDR3 covers 16 residues. Followed over time, Seattle patients had been enrolled while infection was active. The chain carries TRBV2 and TRBJ1-5; 7 bases map to TRBD1. This TCR came from a man aged 60 to 75 with COVID-19, enrolled during active disease. The sample consisted of peripheral blood. As DNA, the CDR3 is TGTGCCAGCAGACTTGGCCCCCAGGGGGGCAATCAGCCCCAGCATTTT. This gives the protein CASRLGPQGGNQPQHF.